This TCR beta chain originates from a study of blood T cell repertoires in COVID-19. Whole-study context: Acute and convalescent COVID-19 specimens originated in the United States, Italy and Spain. From T cells, B-cell-depleted T cells, or PBMCs came the material, which was cDNA or gDNA.

The germline V gene encodes CDR1 LNHDA and CDR2 SQIVND (reference sequence). The V and J ends lost 4 bases and 8 bases respectively, with 15 bases between them. CDR3 length: 14 residues. In the original analysis: Estimation of nucleated cell counts relied on the amplification of reference gene primers. Profiling relied on immunoSEQ multiplex PCR, and the TCRdb table lists in-frame clones only, not all of them. V, J and clone size derive from that table, while D and trimming were established from the DNA sequence. This repertoire shows about 82,000 clones, around four fifths found once; its top ten account for 15% to 20%.

The sample comprised peripheral blood. The V and J genes are TRBV19 and TRBJ1-3, with no clear D. The receptor was derived from a woman aged 60-75 years with acute or convalescent COVID-19. CDR3 region: CASSTGRERDTIYF. The CDR3 nucleotides are TGTGCCAGTAGTACCGGACGGGAGAGGGACACCATATATTTT.